This passage covers 17 T cell receptor beta chains from one sample sequenced in a study of shared clonotypes between healthy human individuals. Measured with immunoSEQ multiplex PCR; TCRdb has only the in-frame clones, and not every one. The table shows about 1.5 million clones, with around 97% occurring only once. The sequenced material came from naive CD4+ T cells sorted from blood. Subset specified: CD45RA+ positively selected. Every receptor here comes from a man younger than 45 in good health.

J is TRBJ1-5 and V is TRBV28; D call uncertain. V lost 7 bases to trimming and J lost 2 bases, with 18 bases between them. The CDR3 sequence is 16 residues long. The germline V gene encodes CDR1 MDHEN and CDR2 SYDVKM. CDR3 nucleotide sequence: TGTGCCAGCAACAAAGTATTGGGTTCTGGCAATCAGCCCCAGCATTTT. Translated: CASNKVLGSGNQPQHF.

The J gene is TRBJ2-2, the V gene TRBV10-3; D call uncertain. Germline CDR1 ENHRY, CDR2 SYGVKD. CDR3 length: 14 residues. Trimming pared 4 bases from V and 4 bases from J, leaving 10 bases between. The CDR3 DNA is TGTGCCATCAGTGGGGTCGGTAGCACCGGGGAGCTGTTTTTT. It specifies CAISGVGSTGELFF.

This chain joins TRBV28 and TRBJ1-5; D is undetermined. Germline CDR1 reads MDHEN; CDR2 reads SYDVKM. Trimming removed 2 bases from V and 4 bases from J, with 9 bases in between. CDR3 size: 14 residues. The CDR3 is CASSLTTKNQPQHF. The CDR3 DNA reads TGTGCCAGCAGTTTAACAACGAAAAATCAGCCCCAGCATTTT.

This chain connects TRBV7-8 to TRBJ1-3; 7 nucleotides match TRBD1. The CDR3 loop spans 17 amino acids. Germline lookup yields CDR1 SGHVS and CDR2 FQNEAQ. V shed 5 bases and J 0 bases; nucleotides not matched to a gene: 10. The CDR3 is CASSPWDSSSSGNTIYF. The CDR3 DNA is TGTGCCAGCAGCCCTTGGGACAGTTCAAGCTCTGGAAACACCATATATTTT.

This clone showed up just once. The rearrangement joins TRBV9 to TRBJ1-1; 9 bases fit TRBD1. The junction had 6 bases not matched to a gene; V was cut back by 2 bases and J by 10 bases. The CDR3 extends over 13 amino acids. Germline loops: CDR1 SGDLS, CDR2 YYNGEE. CDR3 nucleotides: TGTGCCAGCAGCGTTGCCGGGACAGGGATAGCTTTCTTT. Residues: CASSVAGTGIAFF.

This sequence joins TRBV7-3 and TRBJ2-1; unclear D gene. There are 13 residues in the CDR3. The V gene lost 2 bases and the J gene lost 6 bases, with 8 bases spanning the gap. Germline V gene sequence: CDR1 SGHTA, CDR2 FQGTGA. The CDR3 DNA reads as TGTGCCAGCAGCTTATATGGGGTCAATGAGCAGTTCTTC. Its protein is CASSLYGVNEQFF.

This clone was counted once. The gene calls are TRBV28 and TRBJ2-7, with 9 bases lining up with TRBD2. After removal of 5 bases from V and 2 bases from J, the junction contained 19 bases not matched to a gene. The germline gives CDR1 MDHEN, CDR2 SYDVKM. The CDR3 runs to 19 residues. CDR3 DNA: TGTGCCAGCAGTACTGTATTGCCCTGGCGGGAGGGCCGTACCTACGAGCAGTACTTC. Its protein product is CASSTVLPWREGRTYEQYF.

CDR3 residues: CASSFHSGTGTYEQYF. The CDR3 DNA sequence: TGTGCCAGCAGCTTTCACAGCGGGACAGGGACCTACGAGCAGTACTTC. The V gene is TRBV7-9, the J gene TRBJ2-7; 9 nucleotides match TRBD1. The CDR3 is 16 residues long. Germline lookup yields CDR1 SEHNR and CDR2 FQNEAQ (reference sequence). V shed 3 bases, J shed 2 bases, and the junction held 8 bases outside the gene matches.

The rearrangement uses TRBV5-4 and TRBJ2-5; 14 bases align to TRBD2. Germline loops: CDR1 SGHNT, CDR2 YYREEE (reference sequence). After removal of 3 bases from V and 3 bases from J, the junction contained 4 bases not matched to a gene. This CDR3 is built from 16 residues. The CDR3 spells CASSSPTSGREETQYF. Written as DNA, the CDR3 is TGTGCCAGCAGCTCCCCGACTAGCGGGAGGGAAGAGACCCAGTACTTC.

This chain joins TRBV7-8 and TRBJ2-7; D uncertain. The CDR3 is 19 residues long. The germline CDR1 and CDR2 sequences are SGHVS and FQNEAQ. Trimming stripped 5 bases from V and 2 bases from J, with 28 bases between. The CDR3 DNA sequence: TGTGCCAGCAGCCGTACCAGTAGTCCAGGTGGGGAAATCGCCTACGAGCAGTACTTC. Protein: CASSRTSSPGGEIAYEQYF.

The rearrangement joins TRBV7-3 to TRBJ2-2; 7 bases fit TRBD2. V shed 2 bases and J 2 bases; nucleotides not matched to a gene: 5. The CDR3 has 16 residues. From germline, CDR1 is SGHTA and CDR2 FQGTGA. The CDR3 reads CASSLGLVINTGELFF. In DNA form, the CDR3 reads TGTGCCAGCAGCTTAGGACTAGTTATCAACACCGGGGAGCTGTTTTTT.

The chain joins TRBV2 to TRBJ2-5; maybe TRBD2 (6 bases). The CDR3 consists of 14 residues. V lost 11 bases and J 0 bases, leaving 16 bases between the germline ends. Per germline, CDR1 SNHLY and CDR2 FYNNEI. The CDR3 here is CALRLARYQETQYF. CDR3 in DNA: TGTGCCCTTAGGCTAGCGAGGTACCAAGAGACCCAGTACTTC.

The CDR3 is CASSWDRAEAFF. As DNA, the CDR3 is TGTGCCAGCAGCTGGGACCGGGCTGAAGCTTTCTTT. This chain links TRBV5-4 with TRBJ1-1, with D perhaps matching TRBD1 (5 bases). The CDR3 totals 12 residues. Germline V lookup: CDR1 SGHNT, CDR2 YYREEE (reference sequence). V dropped 3 bases and J dropped 6 bases, with 9 bases sitting between them.

V gene TRBV5-1 combines with J gene TRBJ2-3, with 15 bases fitting TRBD2. Germline V gene data show CDR1 as SGHRS and CDR2 as YFSETQ. This CDR3 has 16 amino acids. The V gene end was trimmed by 3 bases and the J gene end by 6 bases; junction bases not matched to a gene: 5. The CDR3 bases are TGCGCCAGCAGCTATGGACTAGCGGGAGGGTTGGATACGCAGTATTTT. This translates into CASSYGLAGGLDTQYF.

The V gene is TRBV27, the J gene TRBJ2-1, with TRBD2 matching 8 bases. The germline V gene has CDR1 MNHEY and CDR2 SMNVEV (reference sequence). Unmatched junction bases numbered 8, after V lost 0 bases and J lost 4 bases. CDR3 length: 17 residues. The CDR3 region has the DNA TGTGCCAGCAGTTTATCCTGGAGCGGGAGTGGTTACAATGAGCAGTTCTTC. It is translated as CASSLSWSGSGYNEQFF.

J is TRBJ1-5 and V is TRBV4-3, with D possibly TRBD1 on 5 matching bases. The germline V gene has CDR1 LGHNA and CDR2 YSLEER. The CDR3 consists of 18 residues. Trimming cost V 0 bases and J 3 bases, with 18 bases left between them. Here the CDR3 reads CASSQDTRRRGINQPQHF. The CDR3 nucleotides read TGCGCCAGCAGCCAAGATACTCGACGCCGGGGGATCAATCAGCCCCAGCATTTT.

This chain uses TRBV6-5 with TRBJ2-5; D uncertain. V lost 0 bases, J lost 5 bases, and 10 bases lay in between. There are 14 residues in the CDR3. Germline-derived CDR1 and CDR2 are MNHEY and SVGAGI. The CDR3 reads CASSYSVLVETQYF. Written as DNA, the CDR3 is TGTGCCAGCAGTTACTCGGTTCTAGTCGAGACCCAGTACTTC.